The 14 T cell receptor beta chains in this list originate from one sample, sequenced in a study of CD8 T cells in cerebrospinal fluid in Alzheimer's disease. With the 10x single-cell sequencing reads reprocessed, TCRdb shows one record per CDR3 protein and no DNA. The specimen's table records some 250 distinct CDR3 sequences. The sequenced sample was cerebrospinal fluid. The receptors come from a human donor in good health.

Considering frequency, this clonotype is large (0.1 to 1%). The chain is built from TRBV4-2 and TRBJ2-4; TCRdb lists TRBD1, though no DNA is available to test this call. The CDR3 is 16 residues long. Germline V gene lookup returns CDR1 LGHNA and CDR2 YNFKEQ. The CDR3 reads CASSQDGRGDQNIQYF.

Judged by frequency, this clonotype is large (0.1 to 1%). The chain carries TRBV5-1 and TRBJ2-2. The CDR3 is 14 residues long. Germline values: CDR1 SGHRS, CDR2 YFSETQ. The CDR3 is CASAWGANTGELFF.

According to its frequency, this clonotype is medium-sized (0.01 to 0.1%). The CDR3 protein is CASSTGTEKEKLFF. The rearrangement links TRBV28 to TRBJ1-4; TCRdb gives TRBD1 as the D gene, but with no DNA this cannot be confirmed. CDR1 and CDR2 (germline): MDHEN, SYDVKM. CDR3 length: 14 amino acids. The full variable domain, in which reference TRBV28 and TRBJ1-4 provide the parts outside the CDR3, is DVKVTQSSRYLVKRTGEKVFLECVQDMDHENMFWYRQDPGLGLRLIYFSYDVKMKEKGDIPEGYSVSREKKERFSLILESASTNQTSMYLCASSTGTEKEKLFFGSGTQLSVL.

This clonotype is identified as large from frequency. The chain has TRBV5-1 and TRBJ2-5; TCRdb reports TRBD1, a call that lacks DNA to check it against. The CDR3 covers 15 residues. CDR1 and CDR2 (germline): SGHRS, YFSETQ. CDR3 amino acids: CASSSDRVGQETQYF. Together with reference TRBV5-1 and TRBJ2-5, the CDR3 gives the full variable domain: KAGVTQTPRYLIKTRGQQVTLSCSPISGHRSVSWYQQTPGQGLQFLFEYFSETQRNKGNFPGRFSGRQFSNSRSEMNVSTLELGDSALYLCASSSDRVGQETQYFGPGTRLLVL.

This clonotype is deemed medium-sized by its frequency. This chain links TRBV5-1 with TRBJ2-7; TCRdb reports TRBD2, a call that lacks DNA to check it against. The CDR3 runs 14 residues. Per the germline V gene, CDR1 is SGHRS and CDR2 is YFSETQ. This chain's CDR3 is CASSFNGGSYEQYF.

By frequency, this clonotype registers medium-sized (0.01 to 0.1%). The rearrangement joins TRBV25-1 to TRBJ2-1. Germline V gene sequence: CDR1 MGHDK, CDR2 SYGVNS. The CDR3 contains 14 residues. CDR3 amino acids: CASSDWGQYNEQFF.

This clonotype is identified as large from frequency. This CDR3 is CASSAEEGRSRAFF. The rearrangement uses TRBV28 and TRBJ1-1; TCRdb picks TRBD1, but there is no DNA to check that call. From germline, CDR1 is MDHEN and CDR2 SYDVKM. The CDR3 loop spans 14 amino acids.

Judged by frequency, this clonotype is large. The chain combines TRBV11-2 with TRBJ2-4; the TCRdb call, TRBD2, lacks DNA for checking. The CDR3 totals 15 residues. Germline CDR1 SGHAT, CDR2 FQNNGV. The CDR3 spells CASSPAGLLKNIQYF.

This clonotype ranks as large in terms of frequency. The V gene is TRBV14, the J gene TRBJ2-1; TCRdb's D call, TRBD1, is unchecked because there is no DNA. There are 16 residues in the CDR3. Germline values: CDR1 SGHDN, CDR2 FVKESK. This CDR3 reads CASSLIPGQGDNEQFF. The whole variable domain, remainder taken from reference TRBV14 and TRBJ2-1, is EAGVTQFPSHSVIEKGQTVTLRCDPISGHDNLYWYRRVMGKEIKFLLHFVKESKQDESGMPNNRFLAERTGGTYSTLKVQPAELEDSGVYFCASSLIPGQGDNEQFFGPGTRLTVL.

This clonotype shows up as medium-sized by frequency. The rearrangement uses TRBV5-8 and TRBJ1-4; checking the TCRdb D call of TRBD1 is not possible without DNA. This CDR3 region has 15 residues. Germline V gene sequence: CDR1 SGHTS, CDR2 YDEGEE. The CDR3 here is CASSQGETLNEKLFF.

This clonotype is labeled large based on frequency. The rearrangement uses TRBV7-9 and TRBJ2-7; TCRdb picks TRBD2, but there is no DNA to check that call. This CDR3 region has 16 residues. From germline, CDR1 is SEHNR and CDR2 FQNEAQ (reference sequence). CDR3 sequence reads: CASSSEGSRTPYEQYF.

Frequency places this clonotype as medium-sized. The chain recombines TRBV27 with TRBJ1-5; TCRdb outputs TRBD1, but without DNA this stays unchecked. The CDR3 is made up of 14 amino acids. CDR1 is MNHEY and CDR2 is SMNVEV in the germline V gene (reference sequence). The CDR3 spells CASSGQYSNQPQHF.

This clonotype ranks as large in terms of frequency. V gene TRBV29-1 combines with J gene TRBJ2-5. The CDR3 spans 15 residues. Germline assignment: CDR1 SQVTM and CDR2 ANQGSEA. The CDR3 loop is CSVVAWGPRIETQYF. Combining the CDR3 with reference TRBV29-1 and TRBJ2-5 gives the whole variable domain SAVISQKPSRDICQRGTSLTIQCQVDSQVTMMFWYRQQPGQSLTLIATANQGSEATYESGFVIDKFPISRPNLTFSTLTVSNMSPEDSSIYLCSVVAWGPRIETQYFGPGTRLLVL.

This clonotype counts as large by frequency. V and J are TRBV9 and TRBJ1-4; TCRdb indicates TRBD1, and absent DNA this call remains unverified. This CDR3 region has 15 residues. Germline CDR1 SGDLS, CDR2 YYNGEE. The CDR3 spells CASSARTDTNEKLFF.